One and the same sample provided the 27 T cell receptor beta chains below, sequenced in a study of blood T cell repertoires in COVID-19. The protocol was immunoSEQ multiplex PCR, while the TCRdb copy is restricted to in-frame clones and leaves out a portion. The data show 150,000 or so clones, around 80% seen once. Sequencing input: peripheral blood. These receptors originate from a woman between 50 and 59 years old in a cohort sampled during active or convalescent COVID-19.

This chain links TRBV5-6 with TRBJ2-7, with TRBD2 matching 7 bases. Germline loops: CDR1 SGHDT, CDR2 YYEEEE. The CDR3 is made up of 16 amino acids. Trimming took 0 bases from V and 2 from J; bases not matched to a gene: 8. As DNA, the CDR3 is TGTGCCAGCAGCTTGGGGGGGGGAGGAACCCCCTACGAGCAGTACTTC. Its translation: CASSLGGGGTPYEQYF.

Worth noting for this clone: At one end the junction does not follow the germline gene, possibly because of a read error. The chain couples TRBV6-6 to TRBJ1-5, with 9 bases identical to TRBD1. The CDR3 loop spans 14 amino acids. From germline, CDR1 is MNHNY and CDR2 SVGAGI (reference sequence). In DNA form, the CDR3 reads TGTGCCAGCCGGCCGGGACAGGGCAACCAGCCCCAGCATTTT. Translated, it gives CASRPGQGNQPQHF.

The chain joins TRBV25-1 to TRBJ1-1; D gene uncertain. This CDR3 is 13 amino acids long. The ends were cut back, 6 bases at V and 6 bases at J, with 14 bases in the middle. Germline V gene lookup returns CDR1 MGHDK and CDR2 SYGVNS. For the CDR3, the DNA is TGTGCCAGCAGATCTGCGGGGTACCCTGAAGCTTTCTTT. This sequence encodes CASRSAGYPEAFF.

This chain joins TRBV19 and TRBJ1-6, with TRBD1 identical over 9 bases. CDR1 is LNHDA and CDR2 is SQIVND in the germline V gene (reference sequence). CDR3 length equals 14 residues. The V and J ends lost 8 bases and 10 bases, in that order; junction bases with no gene match: 9. Here the CDR3 DNA reads TGTGCCAGTCCACCGGACAGGGGAGACTCACCCCTCCACTTT. This sequence encodes CASPPDRGDSPLHF.

The rearrangement joins TRBV28 to TRBJ2-4; 8 nucleotides line up with TRBD1. The CDR3 extends over 15 amino acids. The ends lost 6 bases at V and 6 bases at J; junction bases unmatched: 10. CDR1 is MDHEN, CDR2 SYDVKM, per germline. The DNA for the CDR3 is TGTGCCAGCAGATCCTTTGAGACAGGGGTAAACATTCAGTACTTC. The encoded protein is CASRSFETGVNIQYF.

V is TRBV5-5 and J is TRBJ1-1; 12 positions match TRBD1. The CDR3 is 17 residues long. Looked up from germline, CDR1 is SGHKS and CDR2 is YYEKEE (reference sequence). Germline trimming cut 2 bases from V and 9 bases from J; bases unmatched to any gene: 14. In DNA form, the CDR3 reads TGTGCCAGCAGCTTACAACCGGGACAGGGGGCTGTACAACAAGCTTTCTTT. Its protein product is CASSLQPGQGAVQQAFF. The complete variable domain, with remaining parts taken from reference TRBV5-5 and TRBJ1-1, reads DAGVTQSPTHLIKTRGQQVTLRCSPISGHKSVSWYQQVLGQGPQFIFQYYEKEERGRGNFPDRFSARQFPNYSSELNVNALLLGDSALYLCASSLQPGQGAVQQAFFGQGTRLTVV.

The chain joins TRBV13 to TRBJ1-1, with TRBD1 matching 10 bases. Trimming cost V 2 bases and J 3 bases; bases outside gene matches: 9. CDR1 PRHDT and CDR2 FYEKMQ come from the germline V gene (reference sequence). The CDR3 is 17 amino acids. DNA of the CDR3: TGTGCCAGCAGCTTAACATGGGACAGGGGAAGTCACACTGAAGCTTTCTTT. Translating gives CASSLTWDRGSHTEAFF. The full variable domain, rest sourced from reference TRBV13 and TRBJ1-1, is AAGVIQSPRHLIKEKRETATLKCYPIPRHDTVYWYQQGPGQDPQFLISFYEKMQSDKGSIPDRFSAQQFSDYHSELNMSSLELGDSALYFCASSLTWDRGSHTEAFFGQGTRLTVV.

V gene TRBV6-5 combines with J gene TRBJ1-1, with D perhaps TRBD1 (5 bases). This CDR3 is 12 amino acids long. Germline V gives CDR1 MNHEY, CDR2 SVGAGI. V lost 6 bases and J 9 bases, leaving 14 bases between the germline ends. CDR3 protein: CASSLRKGKAFF. CDR3 coding DNA: TGTGCCAGCAGCTTAAGAAAGGGGAAAGCTTTCTTT.

This clone came up a few times. V gene TRBV6-5 combines with J gene TRBJ1-3; D uncertain. This CDR3 comprises 14 residues. Germline values: CDR1 MNHEY, CDR2 SVGAGI. V lost 7 bases to trimming and J lost 0 bases, with 10 bases between them. The CDR3 sequence is CASNLSGSGNTIYF. CDR3 in DNA: TGTGCCAGCAACCTTTCGGGCTCTGGAAACACCATATATTTT.

The chain combines TRBV29-1 with TRBJ2-3, with 7 bases that match TRBD2. J was trimmed by 5 bases and V by 1 base; bases with no gene match: 3. From germline, CDR1 is SQVTM and CDR2 ANQGSEA. The CDR3 covers 13 residues. CDR3 DNA sequence: TGCAGCGTTGAAGGGGGGGGGAGAGATACGCAGTATTTT. Its protein product is CSVEGGGRDTQYF.

This chain connects TRBV19 to TRBJ1-3; perhaps TRBD1 as D (6 bases). CDR1 is LNHDA, CDR2 SQIVND, per germline (reference sequence). CDR3 length: 15 residues. CDR3 residues: CATNRQAGTGNTIYF. CDR3 bases: TGTGCAACGAATAGACAGGCTGGTACTGGAAACACCATATATTTT.

This sequence joins TRBV29-1 and TRBJ2-7; tentative D call: TRBD2 (7 bases). Germline V gives CDR1 SQVTM, CDR2 ANQGSEA. The ends were cut back, 1 base at V and 3 bases at J, with 16 bases in the middle. This CDR3 is 15 amino acids long. The CDR3 is CSVEGNEGGDYEQYF. For the CDR3, the DNA is TGCAGCGTTGAAGGCAACGAGGGGGGGGACTACGAGCAGTACTTC.

The chain is built from TRBV9 and TRBJ1-2; 10 nucleotides line up with TRBD1. After removal of 0 bases from V and 6 bases from J, the junction contained 2 bases not matched to a gene. Germline lookup yields CDR1 SGDLS and CDR2 YYNGEE. The length of the CDR3 is 14 residues. CDR3 region: CASSVGQGADGYTF. CDR3 DNA: TGTGCCAGCAGCGTAGGACAGGGGGCAGATGGCTACACCTTC.

This chain uses TRBV4-3 with TRBJ2-1, with 9 positions matching TRBD2. Germline CDR1 and CDR2: LGHNA and YSLEER. The ends lost 1 base at V and 4 bases at J; junction bases unmatched: 5. The CDR3 runs to 16 residues. In DNA, the CDR3 is TGCGCCAGCAGCCAAGGGGGTAGCGGGGGATACAATGAGCAGTTCTTC. As protein: CASSQGGSGGYNEQFF.

The V call is TRBV6-5, the J call TRBJ2-6; the D is unclear. CDR1 and CDR2 (germline): MNHEY, SVGAGI. This CDR3 comprises 16 residues. Trimming took 2 bases from V and 0 from J, leaving 8 bases between them. The CDR3 reads CASSYIANSGANVLTF. The CDR3 DNA reads as TGTGCCAGCAGTTACATTGCGAACTCTGGGGCCAACGTCCTGACTTTC.

V usage is TRBV6-2 or TRBV6-3 and J usage is TRBJ2-1; 7 bases line up with TRBD2. Germline trimming cut 2 bases from V and 5 bases from J; bases unmatched to any gene: 6. Germline assignment: CDR1 MNHEY and CDR2 SVGEGT. The CDR3 covers 15 residues. As DNA, the CDR3 is TGTGCCAGCAGTTACAGGCGGGGGAGGGACAATGAGCAGTTCTTC. Its translation is CASSYRRGRDNEQFF.

The rearrangement uses TRBV6-5 and TRBJ1-2; the D gene is possibly TRBD1 (5 bases). V dropped 7 bases and J dropped 0 bases, with 15 bases sitting between them. CDR3 length: 15 residues. Germline V gene lookup returns CDR1 MNHEY and CDR2 SVGAGI. The CDR3 region is CASTRNGGTNYGYTF. CDR3 DNA sequence: TGTGCCAGCACCCGAAACGGGGGAACTAACTATGGCTACACCTTC.

The rearrangement joins TRBV14 to TRBJ1-2, with 9 bases matching TRBD1. The CDR3 length is 16 residues. With V trimmed by 4 bases and J by 7 bases, 13 bases remained unmatched. Germline values: CDR1 SGHDN, CDR2 FVKESK. CDR3 loop: CASSPLGGQGTRGYTF. In DNA, the CDR3 is TGTGCCAGCAGCCCCCTAGGGGGACAGGGAACGCGTGGCTACACCTTC.

The rearrangement uses TRBV13 and TRBJ2-1, with TRBD2 matching over 9 bases. The junction had 2 bases not matched to a gene; V was cut back by 0 bases and J by 5 bases. Germline V gene sequence: CDR1 PRHDT, CDR2 FYEKMQ (reference sequence). The CDR3 extends over 15 amino acids. The CDR3 DNA follows: TGTGCCAGCAGCTTAGGAGCGGGGGGCCACAATGAGCAGTTCTTC. It yields the protein CASSLGAGGHNEQFF.

This chain joins TRBV4-1 and TRBJ1-3; D is unclear. Germline V gene data show CDR1 as MGHRA and CDR2 as YSYEKL. CDR3 length: 16 residues. Trimming pared 0 bases from V and 0 bases from J, leaving 9 bases between. The CDR3 sequence: CASSQENSLSGNTIYF. DNA for the CDR3: TGCGCCAGCAGCCAAGAAAACAGCCTCTCTGGAAACACCATATATTTT.

J is TRBJ2-7 and V is TRBV9, with 9 bases identical to TRBD1. The V and J ends lost 4 bases and 6 bases, in that order; junction bases with no gene match: 11. The CDR3 loop spans 15 amino acids. Per the germline V gene, CDR1 is SGDLS and CDR2 is YYNGEE. Here the CDR3 DNA reads TGTGCCAGCAGCAAACGGACAGGGGTATTTAGCGAGCAGTACTTC. Translating gives CASSKRTGVFSEQYF.

This clone showed up just once. The rearrangement joins TRBV7-6 to TRBJ2-3, with TRBD2 matching 11 bases. This CDR3 has 17 residues. V was clipped by 1 base and J by 3 bases; unmatched bases: 6. CDR1 is SGHVS, CDR2 FNYEAQ, per germline. CDR3 residues: CASSLGQTSGATDTQYF. The CDR3 bases are TGTGCCAGCAGCTTAGGACAGACTAGCGGGGCTACAGATACGCAGTATTTT. The entire variable domain, with the rest obtained from reference TRBV7-6 and TRBJ2-3, is as follows: GAGVSQSPRYKVTKRGQDVALRCDPISGHVSLYWYRQALGQGPEFLTYFNYEAQQDKSGLPNDRFSAERPEGSISTLTIQRTEQRDSAMYRCASSLGQTSGATDTQYFGPGTRLTVL.

This chain uses TRBV18 with TRBJ2-6, with D perhaps matching TRBD2 (7 bases). With 2 bases removed from V and 2 bases from J, the gap between germline ends came to 16 bases. This CDR3 is 18 amino acids long. Germline CDR1 and CDR2: KGHSH and LQKENI. In DNA form, the CDR3 reads TGTGCCAGCTCACCATTTTCCGGGGGGCCCGCTGGGGCCAACGTCCTGACTTTC. Translating gives CASSPFSGGPAGANVLTF.

The table lists this clone with a few counts. This sequence joins TRBV5-3 and TRBJ2-7; 14 bases line up with TRBD2. TRBV5-3 is known as an ORF, though its function is uncertain. CDR3 length: 17 amino acids. The V gene end was trimmed by 4 bases and the J gene end by 3 bases; junction bases not matched to a gene: 9. The CDR3 here is CARSATSGGAAIYEQYF. DNA of the CDR3: TGTGCCAGAAGCGCGACTAGCGGGGGGGCCGCAATCTACGAGCAGTACTTC.

The chain carries TRBV21-1 and TRBJ1-4. TRBV21-1 is an annotated pseudogene. This CDR3 spans 19 amino acids. The CDR3 DNA is TGTGCCAGGACATCCGCGGGAAGTCATTTATGGGCAACTAATGAAAAACTGTTTTTT. Translation gives CARTSAGSHLWATNEKLFF.

The rearrangement joins TRBV5-6 to TRBJ1-2; unclear D gene. V was clipped by 4 bases and J by 5 bases, with 18 bases between them. The CDR3 contains 15 residues. Germline V CDR1 and CDR2: SGHDT, YYEEEE. The CDR3 sequence is CASSPRPGSSYGYTF. The CDR3 region has the DNA TGTGCCAGCAGCCCCCGACCCGGGTCCTCTTATGGCTACACCTTC.

The chain employs TRBV19 and TRBJ2-3; a weak D match, TRBD1 (6 bases). V shed 7 bases and J shed 3 bases, with 11 bases lying between them. Germline CDR1 is LNHDA and CDR2 is SQIVND (reference sequence). The CDR3 sequence is 13 residues long. CDR3 DNA: TGTGCCAGTATGGGGGCTACAACAGATACGCAGTATTTT. Its translation is CASMGATTDTQYF.